Following are 6 T cell receptor beta chains from one sample sequenced in a study of cytomegalovirus exposure and HLA in healthy donors. TCRdb keeps only in-frame clones here, not all; method: immunoSEQ multiplex PCR. Here the sample spans 200,000 to 250,000 clones, approximately 87% being singletons. What was sequenced was PBMCs. These TCRs come from a woman between 18 and 29 years old in good health and CMV-seronegative.

CDR3 amino acids: CASSYMRLAGGITREQYF. Written as DNA, the CDR3 is TGTGCCAGCAGCTACATGAGACTAGCGGGAGGTATTACGCGCGAGCAGTACTTC. This chain joins TRBV7-9 and TRBJ2-7; TRBD2 matches 13 bases. Unmatched junction bases numbered 15, after V lost 4 bases and J lost 6 bases. Germline values: CDR1 SEHNR, CDR2 FQNEAQ (reference sequence). The CDR3 runs 18 residues.

This sequence joins TRBV27 and TRBJ2-7; 10 nucleotides match TRBD1. CDR3 length: 14 residues. Germline V gene sequence: CDR1 MNHEY, CDR2 SMNVEV (reference sequence). The V gene end was trimmed by 2 bases and the J gene end by 4 bases; junction bases not matched to a gene: 2. Written as DNA, the CDR3 is TGTGCCAGCAGTTTAAAGGGACAGGGGTACGAGCAGTACTTC. The encoded protein is CASSLKGQGYEQYF.

The chain carries TRBV29-1 and TRBJ1-2; tentatively, D is TRBD1 (5 bases). Germline V gene lookup returns CDR1 SQVTM and CDR2 ANQGSEA. This CDR3 region has 12 residues. Trimming shortened V by 6 bases and J by 0 bases, and 8 bases separated the two germline ends. The CDR3 DNA is TGCAGCGTAGAGACAGCTAACTATGGCTACACCTTC. Its protein product is CSVETANYGYTF.

This chain uses TRBV11-1 with TRBJ2-2; D remains unclear. CDR3 length equals 14 residues. V was trimmed by 3 bases and J by 1 base, leaving 6 bases between them. Germline assignment: CDR1 SGHAT and CDR2 FQDESV (reference sequence). This CDR3 reads CASSFGLNTGELFF. Written as DNA, the CDR3 is TGTGCCAGCAGCTTTGGCTTGAACACCGGGGAGCTGTTTTTT.

J is TRBJ2-5 and V is TRBV7-9; TRBD1 agrees at 8 bases. J gave up 2 bases and V 8 bases, and 10 bases lay outside the gene matches. Germline-derived CDR1 and CDR2 are SEHNR and FQNEAQ (reference sequence). This CDR3 has 15 residues. CDR3 in amino acids: CASETGTGPQETQYF. The CDR3 nucleotides read TGTGCCAGCGAAACCGGGACAGGACCACAAGAGACCCAGTACTTC.

The V call is TRBV27, the J call TRBJ2-7; the D gene could be TRBD1 or TRBD2 (5 bases each). Germline V gives CDR1 MNHEY, CDR2 SMNVEV (reference sequence). The CDR3 contains 15 residues. The V end lost 5 bases, the J end lost 2 bases, and 16 bases lay between the germline ends. CDR3 region: CASSPTGTAAYEQYF. In nucleotides, the CDR3 is TGTGCCAGCAGTCCCACCGGGACGGCCGCCTACGAGCAGTACTTC.